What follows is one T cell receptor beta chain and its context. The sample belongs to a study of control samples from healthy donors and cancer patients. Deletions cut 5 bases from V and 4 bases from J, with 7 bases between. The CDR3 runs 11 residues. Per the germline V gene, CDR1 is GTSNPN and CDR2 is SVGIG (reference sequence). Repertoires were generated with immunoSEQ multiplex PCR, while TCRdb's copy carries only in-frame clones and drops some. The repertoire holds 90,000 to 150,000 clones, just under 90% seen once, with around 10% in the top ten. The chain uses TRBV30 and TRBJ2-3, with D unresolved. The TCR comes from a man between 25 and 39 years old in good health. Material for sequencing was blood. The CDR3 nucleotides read TGTGCCTGGGCGGTGGCAGATACGCAGTATTTT. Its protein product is CAWAVADTQYF.